This TCR beta chain was obtained from a study of cytomegalovirus exposure and HLA in healthy donors. About the research overall: Previous work identified 90 million to 130 million unique TCR beta sequences from roughly 170 million T cells. General study points: A prior analysis recorded that most TCR beta V segments were productive about 90% or about 30% of the time.

V dropped 4 bases and J dropped 7; count of bases not matched to a gene: 7. Germline V gene data show CDR1 as SGHRS and CDR2 as YFSETQ. There are 14 residues in the CDR3. Primers for the PCR totalled 60 Vbeta and 13 Jbeta. Some clones are missing from TCRdb's copy, which holds only in-frame ones; the method was immunoSEQ multiplex PCR. Its table lists about 170,000 clones. On this clone: Its antigen remains unknown.

The sequencing sample was made of PBMCs. The chain couples TRBV5-1 to TRBJ1-1; TRBD1 agrees at 10 bases. The receptor was derived from a young woman in good health and CMV-seropositive. As DNA, the CDR3 is TGCGCCAGCAGCCCGCAGGGACAGGGGTTTGAAGCTTTCTTT. Translation: CASSPQGQGFEAFF.